The 24 T cell receptor beta chains below come from one sample, sequenced in a study of T cells after yellow fever vaccination. TCRdb redid the calling of the 5' RACE reads with MiXCR, one entry per CDR3 protein. The table shows some 560,000 distinct CDR3 sequences, with about a sixth occurring only once. Sequencing used PBMCs, obtained less than 6 days after the first yellow fever vaccination. The receptors shown here come from a man aged 18 to 30 who received the YFV17D yellow fever vaccine.

The V and J genes are TRBV29-1 and TRBJ1-1; 7 bases line up with TRBD1. The CDR3 has 13 residues. V shed 4 bases and J 1 base; nucleotides not matched to a gene: 3. Germline loops: CDR1 SQVTM, CDR2 ANQGSEA. CDR3 region: CSVVRQGNTEAFF. The CDR3 bases are TGCAGCGTTGTGAGACAGGGGAACACTGAAGCTTTCTTT.

The V gene is TRBV20-1, the J gene TRBJ2-7, with 8 bases lining up with TRBD1. With 3 bases clipped from V and 4 bases from J, the junction kept 8 bases outside the gene matches. The CDR3 covers 14 residues. Germline values: CDR1 DFQATT, CDR2 SNEGSKA (reference sequence). The chain's CDR3 is CSARPTGAPYEQYV. In DNA form, the CDR3 reads TGCAGTGCTAGGCCGACAGGGGCCCCATACGAGCAGTACGTC.

J is TRBJ2-2 and V is TRBV7-2; 11 bases agree with TRBD2. CDR1 is SGHTA, CDR2 FQGNSA, per germline. This CDR3 spans 14 amino acids. Unmatched junction bases numbered 6, after V lost 8 bases and J lost 7 bases. The CDR3 is CASLLAGGIGELFF. The CDR3 DNA is TGTGCCAGCCTCCTAGCGGGGGGTATCGGGGAGCTGTTTTTT.

The V call is TRBV7-9, the J call TRBJ2-1, with 13 bases that match TRBD2. Germline loops: CDR1 SEHNR, CDR2 FQNEAQ (reference sequence). Unmatched junction bases numbered 5, after V lost 2 bases and J lost 7 bases. The CDR3 is 16 amino acids. The CDR3 reads CASSLLGTSGANEQFF. The CDR3 DNA is TGTGCCAGCAGCTTATTGGGGACTAGCGGGGCGAATGAGCAGTTCTTC.

In its sample, this clonotype was seen a few times. This sequence joins TRBV5-1 and TRBJ2-1; either TRBD1 or TRBD2 may supply D (5 bases each). V was trimmed by 5 bases and J by 8 bases, leaving 14 bases between them. CDR1 and CDR2 (germline): SGHRS, YFSETQ. The CDR3 loop spans 13 amino acids. The DNA for the CDR3 is TGCGCCAGCAGAGGGACGGACTTCTATGAGCAGTTCTTC. It encodes CASRGTDFYEQFF.

This clonotype was recorded a few times. This chain links TRBV6-5 with TRBJ2-2, with 11 bases aligning to TRBD2. V trimming: 0 bases; J trimming: 5 bases; junction bases outside the gene matches: 2. The CDR3 is 16 amino acids. Germline CDR1 and CDR2: MNHEY and SVGAGI. Here the CDR3 reads CASSYSIAGGTGELFF. CDR3 nucleotides: TGTGCCAGCAGTTACTCGATAGCGGGGGGGACCGGGGAGCTGTTTTTT.

V usage is TRBV21-1 and J usage is TRBJ2-7. TRBV21-1 corresponds to a pseudogene. The CDR3 has 17 residues. This chain's CDR3 is CASSTQGYTALSYEQYF. The CDR3 DNA is TGTGCCAGCAGCACCCAAGGGTATACGGCCTTGTCCTACGAGCAGTACTTC.

This clonotype turned up a few times. The rearrangement uses TRBV7-2 and TRBJ2-7; D possibly corresponds to TRBD1 (6 bases). V was pared by 5 bases and J by 3 bases, with 11 bases between. CDR3 length: 13 amino acids. Germline loops: CDR1 SGHTA, CDR2 FQGNSA. CDR3 in DNA: TGTGCCAGCAGCCAGGGACATAACTACGAGCAGTACTTC. This encodes CASSQGHNYEQYF. The whole variable domain, remainder taken from reference TRBV7-2 and TRBJ2-7, is GAGVSQSPSNKVTEKGKDVELRCDPISGHTALYWYRQSLGQGLEFLIYFQGNSAPDKSGLPSDRFSAERTGGSVSTLTIQRTQQEDSAVYLCASSQGHNYEQYFGPGTRLTVT.

This clonotype was picked up a small number of times. The genes are TRBV27 and TRBJ2-5; unclear D gene. V lost 7 bases and J lost 2, with 14 bases in between. CDR1 and CDR2 from the germline V gene are MNHEY and SMNVEV (reference sequence). The CDR3 has 14 residues. CDR3 sequence reads: CASNHNGPQETQYF. The CDR3 DNA reads as TGTGCCAGCAACCACAACGGGCCGCAAGAGACCCAGTACTTC.

This clonotype has only a few counts. The chain carries TRBV3-1 and TRBJ2-2, with D uncertain. The CDR3 runs 17 residues. Germline V gene lookup returns CDR1 LGHDT and CDR2 YNNKEL (reference sequence). The ends were cut back, 0 bases at V and 6 bases at J, with 17 bases in the middle. CDR3 sequence: CASSQDLTPRGSGELFF. The CDR3 DNA follows: TGTGCCAGCAGCCAAGATCTAACACCCCGAGGCTCCGGGGAGCTGTTTTTT.

Only a few counts were recorded for this clonotype. The rearrangement joins TRBV2 to TRBJ1-2, with a weak D call TRBD1 (6 bases). This CDR3 has 15 residues. In germline, CDR1 is SNHLY, CDR2 FYNNEI. The V and J ends lost 9 bases and 0 bases respectively, with 17 bases between them. CDR3 coding DNA: TGTGCCAGTATGCCGGGACACTTACCTAACTATGGCTACACCTTC. Encoded protein: CASMPGHLPNYGYTF.

The genes are TRBV19 and TRBJ1-2, with D possibly being TRBD1 (6 bases). V was cut by 7 bases and J by 3 bases, with 18 bases left in between. Germline values: CDR1 LNHDA, CDR2 SQIVND (reference sequence). The CDR3 has 15 amino acids. The CDR3 loop is CASTSLKGGDYGYTF. CDR3 coding DNA: TGTGCCAGTACCTCTTTAAAGGGGGGTGACTATGGCTACACCTTC.

The gene calls are TRBV6-1 and TRBJ2-5, with a weak D call TRBD1 (6 bases). There are 17 residues in the CDR3. Germline V gives CDR1 MNHNS, CDR2 SASEGT. The ends were cut back, 2 bases at V and 4 bases at J, with 20 bases in the middle. For the CDR3, the DNA is TGTGCCAGCAGTGAATGGAGTGGGACAAAAGCCCCAGAGACCCAGTACTTC. Translation gives CASSEWSGTKAPETQYF.

This clonotype was seen a handful of times. The rearrangement joins TRBV20-1 to TRBJ2-7, with D unclear. The V end was cut by 5 bases, the J end by 3 bases, with 20 bases between. Germline CDR1 reads DFQATT; CDR2 reads SNEGSKA (reference sequence). There are 15 residues in the CDR3. DNA of the CDR3: TGCAGTGCTGGGAAAAAGACAAGGATGCACTACGAGCAGTACGTC. Translated, it gives CSAGKKTRMHYEQYV.

The chain carries TRBV4-3 and TRBJ1-4; the D is unclear. The length of the CDR3 is 14 residues. V was cut by 0 bases and J by 5 bases, with 7 bases left in between. Germline V gene sequence: CDR1 LGHNA, CDR2 YSLEER. CDR3 nucleotide sequence: TGCGCCAGCAGCCAAGATTTCCTGAATGAAAAACTGTTTTTT. It yields the protein CASSQDFLNEKLFF.

The J gene is TRBJ1-1, the V gene TRBV6-5; TRBD1 matches at 7 bases. This CDR3 is 14 amino acids long. Germline V CDR1 and CDR2: MNHEY, SVGAGI. With V trimmed by 2 bases and J by 2 bases, 2 bases remained unmatched. CDR3 coding DNA: TGTGCCAGCAGTTACGAGGGGGCCAACACTGAAGCTTTCTTT. Residues: CASSYEGANTEAFF.

This clonotype was observed a few times. V gene TRBV9 combines with J gene TRBJ2-3; D uncertain. Trimming took 1 base from V and 5 from J, leaving 17 bases between them. The CDR3 consists of 16 residues. Germline V CDR1 and CDR2: SGDLS, YYNGEE. The CDR3 here is CASSVPALEGGDTQYF. CDR3 nucleotides: TGTGCCAGCAGCGTACCGGCCCTCGAAGGTGGAGATACGCAGTATTTT. Looking up the rest from reference TRBV9 and TRBJ2-3 gives the full variable domain: DSGVTQTPKHLITATGQRVTLRCSPRSGDLSVYWYQQSLDQGLQFLIQYYNGEERAKGNILERFSAQQFPDLHSELNLSSLELGDSALYFCASSVPALEGGDTQYFGPGTRLTVL.

V and J are TRBV12-3 or TRBV12-4 and TRBJ2-3, with 10 bases fitting TRBD2. CDR3 length: 15 amino acids. V lost 5 bases and J lost 4; bases outside the gene matches: 6. The CDR3 DNA sequence: TGTGCCAGCAGTCCCCTAGCGGGGGTGGCAGATACGCAGTATTTT. Its protein product is CASSPLAGVADTQYF.

V and J are TRBV5-4 and TRBJ1-4; a possible D gene is TRBD1 (6 bases). This CDR3 is built from 14 residues. Deletions cut 4 bases from V and 5 bases from J, with 12 bases between. Germline CDR1 SGHNT, CDR2 YYREEE (reference sequence). Here the CDR3 DNA reads TGTGCCAGCAGCCTGAAGGGGGGAAATGAAAAACTGTTTTTT. Translating gives CASSLKGGNEKLFF.

The chain carries TRBV6-5 and TRBJ2-1; tentatively, D is TRBD2 (5 bases). Trimming shortened V by 0 bases and J by 5 bases, and 14 bases separated the two germline ends. Germline values: CDR1 MNHEY, CDR2 SVGAGI. This CDR3 is built from 16 residues. The CDR3 DNA sequence: TGTGCCAGCAGTTACTCGTTCGAGACTACAAACAATGAGCAGTTCTTC. This encodes CASSYSFETTNNEQFF.

This clonotype was seen more than once but under ten times. The chain links TRBV7-3 to TRBJ2-1; 15 bases are a match to TRBD2. This CDR3 region has 16 residues. J lost 11 bases, V lost 5 bases, and 10 bases had no gene match. The germline V gene encodes CDR1 SGHTA and CDR2 FQGTGA. The CDR3 DNA follows: TGTGCCAGCAGCCCCAACCCGGGACTAGCGGGGGGAAAGCAGTTCTTC. This encodes CASSPNPGLAGGKQFF.

The chain has TRBV18 and TRBJ2-7, with D possibly called TRBD1 or TRBD2 (6 bases each). CDR3 length equals 14 residues. The V end lost 3 bases, the J end lost 3 bases, and 12 bases lay between the germline ends. Germline lookup yields CDR1 KGHSH and CDR2 LQKENI. The CDR3 loop is CASSPKEGGYEQYF. CDR3 DNA: TGTGCCAGCTCACCCAAGGAGGGGGGCTACGAGCAGTACTTC.

This clonotype appeared a single time. V gene TRBV6-2 or TRBV6-3 combines with J gene TRBJ2-5, with a possible D match to TRBD1 (7 bases). Trimming removed 7 bases at V and 6 bases at J, with 18 bases between. Germline assignment: CDR1 MNHEY and CDR2 SVGEGT. The CDR3 runs 14 residues. Written as DNA, the CDR3 is TGTGCCAGCAAGGACAGGAGGGGCCAGAAGACCCAGTACTTC. It yields the protein CASKDRRGQKTQYF.

V usage is TRBV19 and J usage is TRBJ2-2; no reliable D call. The CDR3 totals 14 residues. The V end lost 3 bases, the J end lost 2 bases, and 7 bases lay between the germline ends. CDR1 is LNHDA, CDR2 SQIVND, per germline (reference sequence). CDR3 in amino acids: CASSISANTGELFF. CDR3 coding DNA: TGTGCCAGTAGTATTTCAGCTAACACCGGGGAGCTGTTTTTT.